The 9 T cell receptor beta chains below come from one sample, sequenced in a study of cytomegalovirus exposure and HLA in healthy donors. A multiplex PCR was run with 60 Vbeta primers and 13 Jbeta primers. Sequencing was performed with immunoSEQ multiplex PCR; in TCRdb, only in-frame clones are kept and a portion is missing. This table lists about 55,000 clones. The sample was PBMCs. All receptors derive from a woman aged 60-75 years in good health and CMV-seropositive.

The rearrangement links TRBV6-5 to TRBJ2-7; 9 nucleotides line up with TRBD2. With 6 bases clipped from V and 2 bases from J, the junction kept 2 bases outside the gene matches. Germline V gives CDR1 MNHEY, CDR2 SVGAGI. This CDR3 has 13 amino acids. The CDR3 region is CASRPSGAYEQYF. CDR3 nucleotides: TGTGCCAGCAGGCCTAGCGGGGCCTACGAGCAGTACTTC.

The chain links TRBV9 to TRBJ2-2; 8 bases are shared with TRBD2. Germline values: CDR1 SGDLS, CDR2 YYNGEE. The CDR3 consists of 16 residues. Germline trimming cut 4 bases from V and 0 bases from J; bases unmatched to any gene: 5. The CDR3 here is CASSPRAGANTGELFF. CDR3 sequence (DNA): TGTGCCAGCAGCCCTCGAGCGGGGGCGAACACCGGGGAGCTGTTTTTT.

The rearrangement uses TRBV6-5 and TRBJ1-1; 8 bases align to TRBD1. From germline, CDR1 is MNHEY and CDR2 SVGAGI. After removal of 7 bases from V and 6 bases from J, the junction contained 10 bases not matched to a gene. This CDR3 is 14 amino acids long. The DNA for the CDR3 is TGTGCCAGCATTGCGGACAGGGCTGGCTCTGAAGCTTTCTTT. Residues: CASIADRAGSEAFF.

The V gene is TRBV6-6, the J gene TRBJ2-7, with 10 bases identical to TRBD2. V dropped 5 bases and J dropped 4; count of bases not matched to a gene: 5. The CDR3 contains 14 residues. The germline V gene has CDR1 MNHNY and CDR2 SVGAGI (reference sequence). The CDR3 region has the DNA TGTGCCAGCAGTCCGGGACTAGCGTTGTACGAGCAGTACTTC. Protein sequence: CASSPGLALYEQYF.

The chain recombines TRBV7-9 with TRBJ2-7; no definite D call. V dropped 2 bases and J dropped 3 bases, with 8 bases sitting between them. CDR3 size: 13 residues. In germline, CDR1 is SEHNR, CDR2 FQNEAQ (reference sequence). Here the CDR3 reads CASSLTENYEQYF. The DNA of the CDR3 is TGTGCCAGCAGCTTAACAGAGAACTACGAGCAGTACTTC.

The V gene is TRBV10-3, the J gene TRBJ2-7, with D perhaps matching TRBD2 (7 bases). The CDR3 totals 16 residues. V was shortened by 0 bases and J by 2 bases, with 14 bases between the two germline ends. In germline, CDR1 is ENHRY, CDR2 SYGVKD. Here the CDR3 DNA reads TGTGCCATCAGTGAGTCGGGCGCGGGGGCCCCCTACGAGCAGTACTTC. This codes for CAISESGAGAPYEQYF.

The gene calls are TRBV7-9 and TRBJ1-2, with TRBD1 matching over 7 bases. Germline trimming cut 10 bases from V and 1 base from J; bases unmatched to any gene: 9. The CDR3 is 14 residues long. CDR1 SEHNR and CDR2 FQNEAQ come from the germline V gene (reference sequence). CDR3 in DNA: TGTGCCAACGCCCTTGGGACAGATAACTATGGCTACACCTTC. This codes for CANALGTDNYGYTF.

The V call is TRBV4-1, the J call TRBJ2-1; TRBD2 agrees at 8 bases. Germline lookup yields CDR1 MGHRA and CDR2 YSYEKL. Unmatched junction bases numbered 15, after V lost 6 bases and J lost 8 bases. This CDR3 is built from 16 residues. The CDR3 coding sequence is TGCGCCAGCAGTCAATACGGGGGGGCCGCCTCCGATGAGCAGTTCTTC. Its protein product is CASSQYGGAASDEQFF.

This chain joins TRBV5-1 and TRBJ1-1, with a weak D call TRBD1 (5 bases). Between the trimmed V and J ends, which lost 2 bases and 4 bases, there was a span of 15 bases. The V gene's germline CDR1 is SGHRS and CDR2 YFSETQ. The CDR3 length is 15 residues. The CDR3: CASSFGGVGSTEAFF. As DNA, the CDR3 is TGCGCCAGCAGCTTCGGGGGGGTTGGTAGCACTGAAGCTTTCTTT.